A single T cell receptor (beta chain) is shown here with its context. This sample was included in a study of blood T cell repertoires in COVID-19. The method was immunoSEQ multiplex PCR; TCRdb's version includes in-frame clones alone and lacks a portion of them. This repertoire shows some 160,000 clones, about 89% found once; its top ten account for approximately 3%. CDR1 ENHRY and CDR2 SYGVKD come from the germline V gene. This CDR3 comprises 16 residues. V dropped 4 bases and J dropped 5; count of bases not matched to a gene: 10. The chain couples TRBV10-3 to TRBJ1-2, with 10 bases fitting TRBD1. The sample comprised peripheral blood. This receptor was obtained from a man in his fifties or sixties with acute or convalescent COVID-19. The CDR3 region is CAISGGPGTGVYGYTF. The CDR3 bases are TGTGCCATCAGTGGGGGTCCCGGGACAGGGGTATATGGCTACACCTTC.